This T cell receptor beta chain was recorded in a study of T cell responses to AZD1222 COVID-19 vaccine. Points from the study as a whole: Most donors were white British and more were female, and clonal diversity was possibly underestimated. Baseline antibody screening turned up just a handful of seropositive AZD1222 recipients.

Germline lookup yields CDR1 SGHRS and CDR2 YFSETQ. J was trimmed by 4 bases and V by 2 bases; bases with no gene match: 7. The CDR3 contains 16 residues. This clone was seen a single time. Its antigen is undetermined. Generated by immunoSEQ multiplex PCR, the TCRdb table keeps only in-frame clones and is missing some. The sample has around 130,000 clones, just under 95% seen once; the top ten hold roughly 6.6%. The chain has TRBV5-1 and TRBJ2-1; TRBD2 agrees at 9 bases. The receptor was isolated from an adult in good health. Sequences were derived from peripheral blood, sampled on day 0 of AZD1222 vaccination. The CDR3 protein is CASSFSGRIQYNEQFF. Here the CDR3 DNA reads TGCGCCAGCAGCTTTAGCGGGAGAATTCAATACAATGAGCAGTTCTTC.